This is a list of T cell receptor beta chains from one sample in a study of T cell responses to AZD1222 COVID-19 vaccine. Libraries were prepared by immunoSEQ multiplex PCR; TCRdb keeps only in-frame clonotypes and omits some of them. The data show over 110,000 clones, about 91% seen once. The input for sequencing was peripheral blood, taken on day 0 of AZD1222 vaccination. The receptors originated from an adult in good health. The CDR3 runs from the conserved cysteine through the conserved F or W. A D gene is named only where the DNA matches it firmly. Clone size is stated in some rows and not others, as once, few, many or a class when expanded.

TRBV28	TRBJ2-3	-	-	CASSLGFGGGPTNTQYF	TGTGCCAGCAGTTTGGGGTTCGGAGGGGGGCCGACGAATACGCAGTATTTT
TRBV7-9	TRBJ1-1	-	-	CASSLILSGMNTEAFF	TGTGCCAGCAGCTTAATTTTAAGTGGAATGAACACTGAAGCTTTCTTT
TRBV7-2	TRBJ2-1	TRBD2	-	CASSSLAGHNSYNEQFF	TGTGCCAGCAGCTCCTTAGCGGGGCACAACTCCTACAATGAGCAGTTCTTC
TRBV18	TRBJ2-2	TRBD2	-	CASSRLAVNTGELFF	TGTGCCAGCTCACGCCTAGCGGTGAACACCGGGGAGCTGTTTTTT
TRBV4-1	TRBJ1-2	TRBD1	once	CARDREGGYTF	TGCGCCAGAGACAGGGAGGGTGGCTACACCTTC
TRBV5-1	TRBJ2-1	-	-	CASSLGPLGEQFF	TGCGCCAGCAGCTTGGGCCCCCTAGGTGAGCAGTTCTTC
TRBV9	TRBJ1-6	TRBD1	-	CASSVTGVSNSPLHF	TGTGCCAGCAGCGTAACAGGGGTTAGTAATTCACCCCTCCACTTT
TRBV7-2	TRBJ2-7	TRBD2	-	CASSFGGGGEQYF	TGTGCCAGCAGCTTTGGCGGGGGGGGCGAGCAGTACTTC
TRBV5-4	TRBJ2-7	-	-	CASSYGGFYEQYF	TGTGCCAGCAGCTACGGGGGTTTCTACGAGCAGTACTTC
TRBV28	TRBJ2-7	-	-	CASRQTAYEQYF	TGTGCCAGCAGACAAACAGCCTACGAGCAGTACTTC
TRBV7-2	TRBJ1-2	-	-	CASSPSRGNYGYTF	TGTGCCAGCAGCCCCAGCAGGGGTAACTATGGCTACACCTTC
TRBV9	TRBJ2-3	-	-	CASSAGGYFTDTQYF	TGTGCCAGCAGCGCTGGTGGCTATTTCACAGATACGCAGTATTTT
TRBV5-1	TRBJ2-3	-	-	CASSLTGREDTQYF	TGCGCCAGCAGCTTGACAGGTAGAGAAGATACGCAGTATTTT
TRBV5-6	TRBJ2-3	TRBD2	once	CASSGSGTRVTDTQYF	TGTGCCAGCAGCGGGTCCGGGACTAGAGTCACAGATACGCAGTATTTT
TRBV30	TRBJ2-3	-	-	CAWSFTDTQYF	TGTGCCTGGAGTTTCACAGATACGCAGTATTTT
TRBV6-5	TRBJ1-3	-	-	CASSYTDPGNTIYF	TGTGCCAGCAGTTACACGGACCCTGGAAACACCATATATTTT
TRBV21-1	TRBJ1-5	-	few	CASSNPGQGEMGQPQHF	TGTGCCAGCAGCAACCCGGGACAGGGGGAGATGGGTCAGCCCCAGCATTTT
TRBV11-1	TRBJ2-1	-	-	CASSGRLSSSYNEQFF	TGTGCCAGCAGCGGACGACTATCAAGCTCCTACAATGAGCAGTTCTTC
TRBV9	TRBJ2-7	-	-	CASSVATTGTYEQYF	TGTGCCAGCAGCGTAGCTACGACGGGAACCTACGAGCAGTACTTC
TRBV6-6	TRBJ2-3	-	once	CASSYVRGARTDTQYF	TGTGCCAGCAGTTACGTTCGTGGGGCTCGTACAGATACGCAGTATTTT
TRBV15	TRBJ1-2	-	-	CATSRSRDRSDYGYTF	TGTGCCACCAGCAGAAGTCGAGACAGGTCCGACTATGGCTACACCTTC
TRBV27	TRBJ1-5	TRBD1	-	CASKGQGHQPQHF	TGTGCCAGCAAGGGACAGGGCCATCAGCCCCAGCATTTT